This T cell receptor beta chain comes out of a study of T-cell memory formation after mild COVID-19. TCRdb redid the calling of the 5' RACE reads with MiXCR, one entry per CDR3 protein. This sample has about 160,000 distinct CDR3 sequences; less than 40% occur once, and the top ten carry more than 10%. Study results and limitations: Pre-infection memory harbored some responding clones, suggesting cross-reactive memory joined.

This clonotype was counted many times. What it binds is not known. V was trimmed by 0 bases and J by 0 bases, leaving 6 bases between them. The V gene's germline CDR1 is SGHVS and CDR2 FNYEAQ. The CDR3 runs to 14 residues. Sequenced input: PBMCs or a T cell subset sorted from them (not recorded which). The origin of this receptor is an adult woman who had mild COVID-19 (a few samples of this study predate the infection). Cell type and time point are not known. The chain carries TRBV7-6 and TRBJ2-7; D unresolved. The CDR3 spells CASSLASNSYEQYF. In DNA, the CDR3 is TGTGCCAGCAGCTTAGCGAGCAACTCCTACGAGCAGTACTTC.